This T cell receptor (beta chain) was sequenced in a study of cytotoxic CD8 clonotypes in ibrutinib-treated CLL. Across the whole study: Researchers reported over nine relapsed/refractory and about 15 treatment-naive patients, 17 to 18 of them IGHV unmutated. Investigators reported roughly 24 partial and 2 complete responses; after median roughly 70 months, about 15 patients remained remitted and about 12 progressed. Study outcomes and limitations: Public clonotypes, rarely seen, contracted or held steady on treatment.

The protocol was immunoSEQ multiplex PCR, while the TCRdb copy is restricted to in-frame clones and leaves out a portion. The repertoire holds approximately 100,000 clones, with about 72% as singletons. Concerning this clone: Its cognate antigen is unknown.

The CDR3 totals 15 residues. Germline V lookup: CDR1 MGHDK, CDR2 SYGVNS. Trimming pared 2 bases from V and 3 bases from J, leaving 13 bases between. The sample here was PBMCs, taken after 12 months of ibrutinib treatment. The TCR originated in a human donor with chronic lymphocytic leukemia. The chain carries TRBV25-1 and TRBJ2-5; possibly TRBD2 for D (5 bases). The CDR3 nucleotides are TGTGCCAGCAGTGAAAACCGAGCGGCCAAAGAGACCCAGTACTTC. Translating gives CASSENRAAKETQYF. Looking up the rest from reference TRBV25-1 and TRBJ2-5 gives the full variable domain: EADIYQTPRYLVIGTGKKITLECSQTMGHDKMYWYQQDPGMELHLIHYSYGVNSTEKGDLSSESTVSRIRTEHFPLTLESARPSHTSQYLCASSENRAAKETQYFGPGTRLLVL.